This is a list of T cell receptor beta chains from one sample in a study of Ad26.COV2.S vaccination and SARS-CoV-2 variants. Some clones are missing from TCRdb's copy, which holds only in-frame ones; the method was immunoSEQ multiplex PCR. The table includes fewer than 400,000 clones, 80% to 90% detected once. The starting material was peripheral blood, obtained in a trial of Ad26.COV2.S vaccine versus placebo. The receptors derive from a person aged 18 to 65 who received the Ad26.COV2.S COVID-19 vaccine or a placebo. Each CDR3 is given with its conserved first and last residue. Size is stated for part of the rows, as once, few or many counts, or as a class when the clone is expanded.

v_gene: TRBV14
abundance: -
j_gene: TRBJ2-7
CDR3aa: CASSPDTAFPAEQYF

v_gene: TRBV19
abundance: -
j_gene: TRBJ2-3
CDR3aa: CASSTVQGADTQYF

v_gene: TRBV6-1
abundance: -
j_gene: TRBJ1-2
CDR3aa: CASSDLNYGYTF

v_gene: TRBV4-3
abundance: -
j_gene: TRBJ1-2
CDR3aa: CASSQLMPLERGVDYGYTF

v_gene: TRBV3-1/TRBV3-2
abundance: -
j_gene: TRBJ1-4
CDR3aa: CASSPEGSSEKLFF

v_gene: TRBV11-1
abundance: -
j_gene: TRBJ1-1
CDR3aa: CASSFHGPRGAFF

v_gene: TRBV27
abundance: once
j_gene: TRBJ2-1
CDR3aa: CASSLNSGNEQFF

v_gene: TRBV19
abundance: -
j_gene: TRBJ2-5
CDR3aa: CASSIDGQGALETQYF

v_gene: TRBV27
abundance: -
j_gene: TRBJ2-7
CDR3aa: CASSRDTAYEQYF

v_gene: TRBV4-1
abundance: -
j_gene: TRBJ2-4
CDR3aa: CASSPIRERKNIQYF

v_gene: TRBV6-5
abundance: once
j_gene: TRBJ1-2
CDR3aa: CASTPTYRVNGYTF

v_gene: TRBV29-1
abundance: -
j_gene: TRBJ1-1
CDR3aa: CSVAGTERLDTEAFF

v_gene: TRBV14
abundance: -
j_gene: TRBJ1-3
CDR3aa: CASSQDLAYNSGNTIYF

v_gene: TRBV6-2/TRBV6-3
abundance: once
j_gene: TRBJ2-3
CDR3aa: CASSYGSGRGTDTQYF

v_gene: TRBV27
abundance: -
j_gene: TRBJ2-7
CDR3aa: CASSLNGGYEQYF

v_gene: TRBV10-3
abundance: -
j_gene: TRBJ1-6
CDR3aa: CAISVQERNSPLHF

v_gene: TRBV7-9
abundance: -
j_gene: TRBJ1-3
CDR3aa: CASSSTGLGNTIYF

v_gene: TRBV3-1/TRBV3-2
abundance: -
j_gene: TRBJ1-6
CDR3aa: CASSQEGTANSPLHF

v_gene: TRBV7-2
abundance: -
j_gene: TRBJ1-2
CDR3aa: CASSHGQSANYGYTF

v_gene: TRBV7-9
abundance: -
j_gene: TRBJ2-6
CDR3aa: CASSLTGGANVLTF

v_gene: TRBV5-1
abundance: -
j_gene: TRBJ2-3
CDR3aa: CASSPRLAGADTQYF

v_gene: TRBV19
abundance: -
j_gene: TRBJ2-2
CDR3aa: CASSQQGAFTGELFF

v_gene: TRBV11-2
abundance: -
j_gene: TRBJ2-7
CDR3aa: CASSGRDRGHEQYF

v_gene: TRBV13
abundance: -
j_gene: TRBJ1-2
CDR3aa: CASSAWGGGASGYTF

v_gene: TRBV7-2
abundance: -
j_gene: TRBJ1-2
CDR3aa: CASSPDRGGYTF

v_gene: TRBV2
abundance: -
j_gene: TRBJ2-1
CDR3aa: CASRGLQISEQFF

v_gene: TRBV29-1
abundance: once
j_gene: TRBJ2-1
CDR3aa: CSVEGGLAVYNEQFF

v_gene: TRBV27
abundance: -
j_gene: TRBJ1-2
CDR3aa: CASSRTGGVYGYTF

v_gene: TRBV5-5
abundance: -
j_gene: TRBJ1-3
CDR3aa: CASSLAPLGTAGNTIYF

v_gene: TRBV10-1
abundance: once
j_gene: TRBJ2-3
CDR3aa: CASSSGQITDTQYF

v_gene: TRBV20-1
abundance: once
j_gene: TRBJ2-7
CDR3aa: CSASRTSGFYEQYF

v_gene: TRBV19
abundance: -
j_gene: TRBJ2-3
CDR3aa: CASSTGATWTDTQYF

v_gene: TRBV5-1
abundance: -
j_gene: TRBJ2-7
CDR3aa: CASSFAGEGYEQYF

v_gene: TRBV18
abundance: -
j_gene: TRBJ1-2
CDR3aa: CASSPLRDRMNGVYGYTF

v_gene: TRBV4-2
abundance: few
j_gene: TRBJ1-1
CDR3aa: CASSQFQTEAFF

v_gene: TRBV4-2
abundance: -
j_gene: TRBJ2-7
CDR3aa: CASSQEHTLPYEQYF

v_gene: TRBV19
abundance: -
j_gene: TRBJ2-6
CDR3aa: CASSADSIGTGANVLTF

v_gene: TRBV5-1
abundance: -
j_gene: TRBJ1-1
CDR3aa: CASSARELNTEAFF

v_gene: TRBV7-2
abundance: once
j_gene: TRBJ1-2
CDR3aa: CASTSTLDNLYGYTF

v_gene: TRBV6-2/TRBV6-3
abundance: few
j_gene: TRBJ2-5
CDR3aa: CASSYIVFSIGQMNEESQYF

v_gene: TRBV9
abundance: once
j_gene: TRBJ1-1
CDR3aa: CASSVGLLNTEAFF

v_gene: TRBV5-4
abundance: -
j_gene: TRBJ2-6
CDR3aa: CASSLPGAAGANVLTF

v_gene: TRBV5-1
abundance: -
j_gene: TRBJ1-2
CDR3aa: CASSRSGTDYGYTF

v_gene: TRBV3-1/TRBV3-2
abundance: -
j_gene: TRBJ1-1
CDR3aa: CASSQEMNTEAFF

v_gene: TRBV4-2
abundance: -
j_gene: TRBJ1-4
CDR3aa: CASSQTWDSQGGEKLFF

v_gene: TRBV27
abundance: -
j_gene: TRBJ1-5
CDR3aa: CASRKQVYQPQHF

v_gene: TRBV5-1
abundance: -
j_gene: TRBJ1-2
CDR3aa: CASSSRDRGHGYTF

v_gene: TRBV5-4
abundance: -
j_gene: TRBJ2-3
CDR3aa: CASSHRDYSTDTQYF

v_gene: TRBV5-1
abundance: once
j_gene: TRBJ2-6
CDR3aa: CASSLAFRAGANVLTF

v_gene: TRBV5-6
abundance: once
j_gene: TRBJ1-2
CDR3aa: CASSKYRPSRTYGYTF

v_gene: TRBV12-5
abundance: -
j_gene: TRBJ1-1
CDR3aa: CASGMDIPGAEAFF

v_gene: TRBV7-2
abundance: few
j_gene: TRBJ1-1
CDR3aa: CASSSGQGWAEAFF

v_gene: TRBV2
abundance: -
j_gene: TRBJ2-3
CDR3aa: CARGAGESTDTQYF

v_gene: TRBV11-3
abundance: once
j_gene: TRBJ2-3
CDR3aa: CASSLEGSRADTQYF

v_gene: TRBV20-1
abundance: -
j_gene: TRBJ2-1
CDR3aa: CSARDPREFF

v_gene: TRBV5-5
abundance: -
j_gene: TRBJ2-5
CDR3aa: CASSLEINREETQYF

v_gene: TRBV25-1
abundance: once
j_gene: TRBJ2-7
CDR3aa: CASSITGGGESEQYF

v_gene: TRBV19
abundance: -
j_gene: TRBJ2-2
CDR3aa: CASGQGAVGELFF

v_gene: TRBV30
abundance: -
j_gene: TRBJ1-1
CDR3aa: CAWSVRAPEAFF